Below, 17 T cell receptor beta chains from the same sample are listed, as sequenced in a study of early T cells in non-severe SARS-CoV-2 infection. From the 5' RACE reads, TCRdb called clonotypes with MiXCR, one entry per CDR3 protein. The sample records about 27,000 distinct CDR3 sequences, 4.5% to 6% being singletons. Sequencing was done on a sample of whole blood. The origin of the receptors is an adult who was a healthcare worker with PCR-confirmed SARS-CoV-2 infection or an uninfected control (not recorded which).

This clonotype has more than one count but fewer than ten. The chain couples TRBV3-1 to TRBJ2-1, with TRBD1 identical over 7 bases. Per germline, CDR1 LGHDT and CDR2 YNNKEL (reference sequence). There are 13 residues in the CDR3. With V trimmed by 5 bases and J by 9 bases, 7 bases remained unmatched. As DNA, the CDR3 is TGTGCCAGCAGCTCGTACAGGGGTATTGAGCAGTTCTTC. Translation: CASSSYRGIEQFF.

This clonotype showed up many times. The genes are TRBV2 and TRBJ2-7; no clear D gene. V shed 1 base and J shed 5 bases, with 12 bases lying between them. CDR1 and CDR2 (germline): SNHLY, FYNNEI. This CDR3 is 14 amino acids long. For the CDR3, the DNA is TGTGCCAGCAGTGAAGTCGCAATGTTGGACGAGCAGTACTTC. It codes for CASSEVAMLDEQYF.

The chain employs TRBV7-2 and TRBJ2-3; 12 bases match TRBD2. The ends lost 7 bases at V and 4 bases at J; junction bases unmatched: 3. CDR1 is SGHTA, CDR2 FQGNSA, per germline. The CDR3 is 14 residues long. The CDR3 DNA reads TGTGCCAGCAAGGCTAGCGGGGGGGCAGATACGCAGTATTTT. This codes for CASKASGGADTQYF.

This clonotype was counted many times. The CDR3 DNA reads as TGTGCCAGCAAAATCAGACTAGCAGAGAATGAGCAGTTCTTC. Protein product: CASKIRLAENEQFF. V usage is TRBV6-2 or TRBV6-3 and J usage is TRBJ2-1; 7 bases map to TRBD2. Germline-derived CDR1 and CDR2 are MNHEY and SVGEGT. V was pared by 7 bases and J by 7 bases, with 10 bases of the junction left unmatched. This CDR3 has 14 amino acids.

This clonotype was observed once. This CDR3 is CASSLAGDRNEQFF. For the CDR3, the DNA is TGCGCCAGCAGCTTAGCGGGGGACCGCAATGAGCAGTTCTTC. The chain carries TRBV5-1 and TRBJ2-1; 8 bases align to TRBD2. The V and J ends lost 2 bases and 6 bases, in that order; junction bases with no gene match: 4. The V gene's germline CDR1 is SGHRS and CDR2 YFSETQ. This CDR3 comprises 14 residues.

DNA of the CDR3: TGTGCCAGCAGTCCTGATACGCCCCCCAGCCAGCATTTT. Translated, it gives CASSPDTPPSQHF. This chain connects TRBV12-3 or TRBV12-4 to TRBJ1-5, with D unclear. This CDR3 is 13 amino acids long. V was pared by 5 bases and J by 12 bases, with 17 bases between.

This clonotype has more than one count but fewer than ten. The gene calls are TRBV7-6 and TRBJ2-7; TRBD1 matches 8 bases. Germline-derived CDR1 and CDR2 are SGHVS and FNYEAQ. The CDR3 has 14 residues. V trimming: 6 bases; J trimming: 6 bases; junction bases outside the gene matches: 10. CDR3 in DNA: TGTGCCAGCAGGGCCGGACAGGGTGTAGGCGAGCAGTACTTC. Protein sequence: CASRAGQGVGEQYF.

The V gene is TRBV12-3 or TRBV12-4, the J gene TRBJ2-7; D is unresolved. The length of the CDR3 is 11 residues. Trimming removed 2 bases from V and 5 bases from J, with 4 bases in between. The CDR3 here is CASSLLNEQYF. The CDR3 bases are TGTGCCAGCAGTTTACTAAACGAGCAGTACTTC.

In its sample, this clonotype was seen a few times. This chain joins TRBV27 and TRBJ1-6; unclear D gene. The length of the CDR3 is 17 residues. V was shortened by 0 bases and J by 7 bases, with 16 bases between the two germline ends. CDR1 and CDR2 (germline): MNHEY, SMNVEV (reference sequence). CDR3: CASSLSAPSGWNSPLHF. CDR3 sequence (DNA): TGTGCCAGCAGTTTATCGGCTCCCTCCGGGTGGAATTCACCCCTCCACTTT.

This clonotype was observed at least ten times. The chain recombines TRBV7-9 with TRBJ2-1, with no clear D. V lost 1 base, J lost 5 bases, and 6 bases lay in between. The germline V gene has CDR1 SEHNR and CDR2 FQNEAQ (reference sequence). CDR3 length equals 13 residues. As DNA, the CDR3 is TGTGCCAGCAGCTTAGTTCCCAACAATGAGCAGTTCTTC. This gives the protein CASSLVPNNEQFF.

This clonotype has a count of ten or more. The rearrangement uses TRBV7-9 and TRBJ1-2; TRBD1 is a possible D gene (5 bases). The CDR3 is 16 amino acids. V lost 2 bases and J lost 3, with 16 bases in between. From germline, CDR1 is SEHNR and CDR2 FQNEAQ (reference sequence). The CDR3 sequence: CASSLYRGGTDYGYTF. CDR3 nucleotide sequence: TGTGCCAGCAGCTTATATCGAGGAGGGACGGACTATGGCTACACCTTC.

Turning to this clonotype: Possible read error: a much larger clone is one base away. The CDR3 reads CATSDDAGGVDTQYF. The CDR3 DNA follows: TGTGCCACCAGTGATGACGCAGGGGGCGTAGATACGCAGTATTTT. V gene TRBV24-1 combines with J gene TRBJ2-3; 8 bases agree with TRBD1. The V and J ends lost 3 bases and 5 bases, in that order; junction bases with no gene match: 6. This CDR3 comprises 15 residues. The germline CDR1 and CDR2 sequences are KGHDR and SFDVKD.

The sample holds many counts of this clonotype. The chain links TRBV15 to TRBJ2-1; D is unresolved. This CDR3 region has 14 residues. Trimming cost V 0 bases and J 6 bases, with 9 bases left between them. In germline, CDR1 is LNHNV, CDR2 YYDKDF (reference sequence). CDR3 DNA sequence: TGTGCCACCAGCAGAGATTCCCAAGGCAATGAGCAGTTCTTC. Protein sequence: CATSRDSQGNEQFF.

The genes are TRBV6-1 and TRBJ2-5; D possibly corresponds to TRBD2 (6 bases). The CDR3 is made up of 13 amino acids. The germline V gene has CDR1 MNHNS and CDR2 SASEGT. The V end lost 6 bases, the J end lost 4 bases, and 12 bases lay between the germline ends. The CDR3 spells CASSRSGRETQYF. The CDR3 nucleotides are TGTGCCAGCAGCCGATCCGGGAGAGAGACCCAGTACTTC.

This clonotype was observed at least ten times. J is TRBJ2-7 and V is TRBV20-1; 9 bases map to TRBD2. This CDR3 comprises 15 residues. V lost 6 bases and J lost 7; bases outside the gene matches: 16. Germline assignment: CDR1 DFQATT and CDR2 SNEGSKA (reference sequence). CDR3 DNA: TGCAGTGCCCACCTTTCCGGGACTAGCTTTACAGAGCAGTACTTC. This sequence encodes CSAHLSGTSFTEQYF.

Notes on this clonotype: This may come from a read error, since a much larger clone is one base off. The rearrangement joins TRBV18 to TRBJ2-1; D is unclear. Germline V gene lookup returns CDR1 KGHSH and CDR2 LQKENI. This CDR3 contains 13 residues. Trimming shortened V by 2 bases and J by 6 bases, and 8 bases separated the two germline ends. In DNA, the CDR3 is TGTGCCAGCTCACCAGATCTCACCAATGAGCAGTTCTTC. This sequence encodes CASSPDLTNEQFF.

This clonotype is medium-sized in the sample. V gene TRBV6-2 or TRBV6-3 combines with J gene TRBJ1-5; D possibly corresponds to TRBD1 (6 bases). Germline V gene lookup returns CDR1 MNHEY and CDR2 SVGEGT. This CDR3 is built from 13 residues. Trimming cost V 8 bases and J 3 bases, with 11 bases left between them. The CDR3 is CASSRQDNQPQHF. CDR3 in DNA: TGTGCCAGCTCTCGACAGGACAATCAGCCCCAGCATTTT.